This TCR beta chain appears in the sequencing data of a study of cytomegalovirus exposure and HLA in healthy donors. Germline assignment: CDR1 MNHNS and CDR2 SASEGT. Trimming cost V 4 bases and J 4 bases, with 14 bases left between them. The CDR3 is 15 residues long. Points from the study as a whole: The Asian-associated ancestry cluster reportedly had fewer N-insertions than the approximately 700-donor mean in a later analysis. Common viral pathogens seemed, in a later analysis, to connect with several of the most significant clusters. Highest at DRB1 and lowest at HLA-C, TCR association rates differed among HLA loci in a later analysis.

A remark on this clone: Its target is not known.

Researchers ran the PCR with 60 Vbeta and 13 Jbeta primers. TCRdb's table, derived via immunoSEQ multiplex PCR, lists solely in-frame clones and lacks some. This sample carries roughly 120,000 clones, 70% to 85% of them seen once, and the ten largest clones take around 13%. The clonotype originates from a middle-aged woman in good health and CMV-seropositive. Source material: PBMCs. This chain links TRBV6-1 with TRBJ1-5, with a tentative D call TRBD1 (6 bases). This CDR3 is CASSGTQGINQPQHF. CDR3 nucleotides: TGTGCCAGCAGTGGCACACAGGGAATAAATCAGCCCCAGCATTTT.